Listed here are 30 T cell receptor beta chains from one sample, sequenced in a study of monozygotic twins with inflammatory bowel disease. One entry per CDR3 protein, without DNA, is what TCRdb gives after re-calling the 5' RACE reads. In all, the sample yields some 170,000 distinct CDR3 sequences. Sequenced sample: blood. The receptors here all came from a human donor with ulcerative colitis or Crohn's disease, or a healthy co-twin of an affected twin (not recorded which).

This CDR3 reads CASSFEAPRTYNEQFF. The V call is TRBV5-6, the J call TRBJ2-1; TCRdb returns TRBD2, unconfirmable since there is no DNA. This CDR3 has 16 residues. The germline V gene has CDR1 SGHDT and CDR2 YYEEEE. Full variable domain (remainder filled in from reference TRBV5-6 and TRBJ2-1): DAGVTQSPTHLIKTRGQQVTLRCSPKSGHDTVSWYQQALGQGPQFIFQYYEEEERQRGNFPDRFSGHQFPNYSSELNVNALLLGDSALYLCASSFEAPRTYNEQFFGPGTRLTVL.

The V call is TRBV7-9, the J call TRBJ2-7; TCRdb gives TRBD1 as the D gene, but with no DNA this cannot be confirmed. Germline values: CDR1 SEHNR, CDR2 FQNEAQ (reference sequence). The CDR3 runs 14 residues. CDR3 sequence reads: CASSSRDISYEQYF. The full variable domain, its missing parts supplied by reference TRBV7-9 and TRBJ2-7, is DTGVSQNPRHKITKRGQNVTFRCDPISEHNRLYWYRQTLGQGPEFLTYFQNEAQLEKSRLLSDRFSAERPKGSFSTLEIQRTEQGDSAMYLCASSSRDISYEQYFGPGTRLTVT.

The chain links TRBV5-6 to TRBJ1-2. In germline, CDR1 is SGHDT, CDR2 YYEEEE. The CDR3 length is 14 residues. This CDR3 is CASSLVGGRHGYTF.

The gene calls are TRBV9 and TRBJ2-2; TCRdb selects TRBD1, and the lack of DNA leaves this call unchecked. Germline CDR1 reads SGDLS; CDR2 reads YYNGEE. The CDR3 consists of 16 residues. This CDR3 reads CASSLEGGAYTGELFF.

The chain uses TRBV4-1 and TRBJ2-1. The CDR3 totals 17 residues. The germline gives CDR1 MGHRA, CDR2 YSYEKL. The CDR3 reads CASSQDGYEPSYNEQFF.

CDR3 loop: CASSLIPNSPLHF. The J gene is TRBJ1-6, the V gene TRBV7-6. The CDR3 is 13 residues long. Germline V gene lookup returns CDR1 SGHVS and CDR2 FNYEAQ.

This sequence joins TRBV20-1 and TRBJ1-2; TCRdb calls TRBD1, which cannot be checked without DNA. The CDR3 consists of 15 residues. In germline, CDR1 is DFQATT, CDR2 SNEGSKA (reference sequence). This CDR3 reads CSARVGVGGGYGYTF.

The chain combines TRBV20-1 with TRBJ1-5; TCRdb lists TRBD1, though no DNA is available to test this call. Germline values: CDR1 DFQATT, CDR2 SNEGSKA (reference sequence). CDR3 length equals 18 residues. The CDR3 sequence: CSASPKPGTPGLDQPQHF.

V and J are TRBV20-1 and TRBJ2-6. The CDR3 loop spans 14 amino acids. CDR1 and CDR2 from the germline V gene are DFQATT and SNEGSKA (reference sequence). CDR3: CSARAFPGANVLTF.

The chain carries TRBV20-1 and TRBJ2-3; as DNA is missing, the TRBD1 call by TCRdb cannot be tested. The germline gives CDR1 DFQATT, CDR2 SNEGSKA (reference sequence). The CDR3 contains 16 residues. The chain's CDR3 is CSAPDLQGTVTDTQYF.

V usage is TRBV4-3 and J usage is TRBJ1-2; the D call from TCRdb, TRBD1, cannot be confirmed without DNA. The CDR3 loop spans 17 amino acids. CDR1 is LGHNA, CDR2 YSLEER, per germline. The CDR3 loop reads CASSQDGGTGGRYGYTF.

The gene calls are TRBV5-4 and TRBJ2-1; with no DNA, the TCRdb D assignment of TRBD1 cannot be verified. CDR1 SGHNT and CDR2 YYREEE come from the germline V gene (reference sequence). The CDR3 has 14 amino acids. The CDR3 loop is CASNEGTRVNEQFF.

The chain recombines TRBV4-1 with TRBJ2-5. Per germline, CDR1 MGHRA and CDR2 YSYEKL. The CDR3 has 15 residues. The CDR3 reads CASSQDGDKVWTQYF.

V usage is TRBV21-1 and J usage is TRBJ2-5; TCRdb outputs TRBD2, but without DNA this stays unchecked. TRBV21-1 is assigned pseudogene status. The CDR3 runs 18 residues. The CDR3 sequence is CASSKASGVAETEETQYF.

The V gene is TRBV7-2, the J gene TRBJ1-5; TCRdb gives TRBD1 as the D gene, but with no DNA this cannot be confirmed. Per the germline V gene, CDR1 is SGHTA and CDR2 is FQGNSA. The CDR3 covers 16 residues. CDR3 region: CASSLGAGGNNQPQHF.

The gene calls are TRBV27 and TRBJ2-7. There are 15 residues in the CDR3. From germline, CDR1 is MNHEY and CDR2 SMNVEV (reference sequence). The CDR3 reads CASSLSAVRSYEQYF.

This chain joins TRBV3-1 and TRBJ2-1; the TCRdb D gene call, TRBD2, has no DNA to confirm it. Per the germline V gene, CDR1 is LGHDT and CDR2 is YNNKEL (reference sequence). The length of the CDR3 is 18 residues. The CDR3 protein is CASSQTPGLAEVYNEQFF.

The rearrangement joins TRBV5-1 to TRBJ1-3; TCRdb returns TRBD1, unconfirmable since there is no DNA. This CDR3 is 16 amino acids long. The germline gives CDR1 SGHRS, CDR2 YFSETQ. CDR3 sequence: CASSQTGTGAGNTIYF.

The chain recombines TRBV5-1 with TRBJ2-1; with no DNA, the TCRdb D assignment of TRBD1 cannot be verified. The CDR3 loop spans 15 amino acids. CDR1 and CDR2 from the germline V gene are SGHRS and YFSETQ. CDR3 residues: CASSLGDRSYNEQFF.

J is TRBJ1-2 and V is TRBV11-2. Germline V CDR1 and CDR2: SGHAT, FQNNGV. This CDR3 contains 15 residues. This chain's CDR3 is CASSARTAASYGYTF.

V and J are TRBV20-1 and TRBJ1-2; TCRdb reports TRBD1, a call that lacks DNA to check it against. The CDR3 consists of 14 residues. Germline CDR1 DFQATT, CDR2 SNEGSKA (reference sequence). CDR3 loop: CSASRDTPNYGYTF.

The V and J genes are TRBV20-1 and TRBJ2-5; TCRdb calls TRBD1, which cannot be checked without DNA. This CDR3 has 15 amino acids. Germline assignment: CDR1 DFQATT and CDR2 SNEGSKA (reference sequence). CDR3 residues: CSAEGAGGRQETQYF.

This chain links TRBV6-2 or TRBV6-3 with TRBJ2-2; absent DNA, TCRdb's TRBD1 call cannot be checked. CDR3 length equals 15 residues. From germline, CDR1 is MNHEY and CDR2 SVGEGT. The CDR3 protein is CASSYRGALSGELFF.

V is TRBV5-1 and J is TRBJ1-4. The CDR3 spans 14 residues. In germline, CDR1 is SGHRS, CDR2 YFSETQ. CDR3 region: CASSLDRLNEKLFF.

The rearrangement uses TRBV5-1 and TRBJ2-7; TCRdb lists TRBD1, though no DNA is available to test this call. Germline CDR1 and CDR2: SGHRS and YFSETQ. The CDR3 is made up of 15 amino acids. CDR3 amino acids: CASSPGTALTYEQYF.

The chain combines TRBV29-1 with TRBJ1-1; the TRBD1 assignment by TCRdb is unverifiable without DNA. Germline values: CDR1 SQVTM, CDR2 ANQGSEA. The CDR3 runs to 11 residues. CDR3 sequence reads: CSVVKGAVAFF.

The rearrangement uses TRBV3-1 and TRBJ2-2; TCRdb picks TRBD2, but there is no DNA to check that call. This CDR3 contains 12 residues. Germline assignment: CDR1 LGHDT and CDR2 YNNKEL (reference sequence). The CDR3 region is CASSQGAEKLFF.

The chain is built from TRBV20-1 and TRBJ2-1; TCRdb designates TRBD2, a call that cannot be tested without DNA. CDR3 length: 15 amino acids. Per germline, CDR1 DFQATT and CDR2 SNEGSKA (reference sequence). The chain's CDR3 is CSARDWGGGADEQFF.

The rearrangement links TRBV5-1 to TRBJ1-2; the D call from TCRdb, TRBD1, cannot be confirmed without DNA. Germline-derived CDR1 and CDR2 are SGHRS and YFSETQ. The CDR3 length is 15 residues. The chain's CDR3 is CASDPGGASNYGYTF.

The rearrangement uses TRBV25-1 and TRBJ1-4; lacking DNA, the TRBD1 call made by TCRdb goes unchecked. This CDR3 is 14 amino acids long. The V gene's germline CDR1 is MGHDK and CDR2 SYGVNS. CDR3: CASSRRGGPEKLFF.